Below are 16 T cell receptor beta chains sequenced from a single sample in a study of T cells in localized non-small cell lung cancer. The method was immunoSEQ multiplex PCR; TCRdb's version includes in-frame clones alone and lacks a portion of them. The sample holds 100,000 to 150,000 clones; around 90% are singletons and the top ten take around 1.7%. This material consisted of peripheral blood, taken before any cancer treatment. These receptors were collected from a female donor older than 55 with stage I lung adenocarcinoma.

In DNA form, the CDR3 reads TGTGCCAGCAGCGTAGAAGAAAAGGGGCAAACTAATGAAAAACTGTTTTTT. Translated: CASSVEEKGQTNEKLFF. The chain employs TRBV9 and TRBJ1-4; a possible D gene is TRBD1 (5 bases). V lost 0 bases and J 1 base, leaving 13 bases between the germline ends. The V gene's germline CDR1 is SGDLS and CDR2 YYNGEE. The CDR3 length is 17 residues.

This clone was found once. The V and J genes are TRBV6-1 and TRBJ2-5, with D possibly TRBD2 on 7 matching bases. Germline V gene sequence: CDR1 MNHNS, CDR2 SASEGT. The CDR3 runs to 17 residues. V gave up 2 bases and J gave up 5 bases, with 21 bases separating them. The CDR3 loop is CASSERRGRAGVETQYF. The CDR3 DNA reads TGTGCCAGCAGTGAAAGAAGGGGGAGGGCAGGGGTGGAGACCCAGTACTTC.

This chain uses TRBV19 with TRBJ2-1; D is possibly TRBD2 (5 bases). The ends were cut back, 3 bases at V and 1 base at J, with 16 bases in the middle. There are 17 residues in the CDR3. Per germline, CDR1 LNHDA and CDR2 SQIVND (reference sequence). The CDR3 nucleotides are TGTGCCAGTAGTATGTGGGCGGGTTCCCCATCCTACAATGAGCAGTTCTTC. Its translation is CASSMWAGSPSYNEQFF.

The chain couples TRBV5-1 to TRBJ2-1; D might be TRBD1 or TRBD2, each matching 5 bases. The CDR3 is 15 amino acids. Per the germline V gene, CDR1 is SGHRS and CDR2 is YFSETQ. Trimming stripped 1 base from V and 4 bases from J, with 12 bases between. In DNA, the CDR3 is TGCGCCAGCAGCTTGTGGGGGAGAGCATACAATGAGCAGTTCTTC. Protein: CASSLWGRAYNEQFF.

This chain joins TRBV19 and TRBJ2-2; 9 nucleotides align to TRBD1. The germline CDR1 and CDR2 sequences are LNHDA and SQIVND (reference sequence). The junction had 10 bases not matched to a gene; V was cut back by 6 bases and J by 2 bases. This CDR3 spans 17 amino acids. Written as DNA, the CDR3 is TGTGCCAGTAGGAGCCCCCCGGGACAGGGCAACACCGGGGAGCTGTTTTTT. Translated: CASRSPPGQGNTGELFF. Full variable domain (rest looked up from reference TRBV19 and TRBJ2-2): DGGITQSPKYLFRKEGQNVTLSCEQNLNHDAMYWYRQDPGQGLRLIYYSQIVNDFQKGDIAEGYSVSREKKESFPLTVTSAQKNPTAFYLCASRSPPGQGNTGELFFGEGSRLTVL.

J is TRBJ1-4 and V is TRBV19; D unclear. From germline, CDR1 is LNHDA and CDR2 SQIVND (reference sequence). V was shortened by 3 bases and J by 7 bases, with 12 bases between the two germline ends. This CDR3 is 14 amino acids long. The CDR3 coding sequence is TGTGCCAGTAGTATCGATCCGCGGAGTGAAAAACTGTTTTTT. The encoded protein is CASSIDPRSEKLFF.

J is TRBJ2-1 and V is TRBV5-4, with TRBD1 as a possible D gene (6 bases). Trimming left V 4 bases short and J 4 bases short, with 12 bases between. Germline V gene sequence: CDR1 SGHNT, CDR2 YYREEE (reference sequence). This CDR3 contains 14 residues. In DNA form, the CDR3 reads TGTGCCAGCAGCCCCGGGACACAATACAATGAGCAGTTCTTC. It encodes CASSPGTQYNEQFF. Full variable domain (rest looked up from reference TRBV5-4 and TRBJ2-1): ETGVTQSPTHLIKTRGQQVTLRCSSQSGHNTVSWYQQALGQGPQFIFQYYREEENGRGNFPPRFSGLQFPNYSSELNVNALELDDSALYLCASSPGTQYNEQFFGPGTRLTVL.

V is TRBV2 and J is TRBJ1-3; 9 bases match TRBD1. This CDR3 has 15 residues. J gave up 6 bases and V 3 bases, and 6 bases lay outside the gene matches. Germline assignment: CDR1 SNHLY and CDR2 FYNNEI. Written as DNA, the CDR3 is TGTGCCAGCAGTGATTGGGACAGGGTGACAAACACCATATATTTT. This encodes CASSDWDRVTNTIYF.

This clone was seen just once. The chain has TRBV2 and TRBJ2-7, with TRBD1 matching over 7 bases. Germline values: CDR1 SNHLY, CDR2 FYNNEI. This CDR3 spans 14 amino acids. V was pared by 8 bases and J by 0 bases, with 7 bases of the junction left unmatched. The CDR3 sequence is CASRKTGSSYEQYF. In nucleotides, the CDR3 is TGTGCCAGCCGCAAGACAGGGAGCTCCTACGAGCAGTACTTC. Together with reference TRBV2 and TRBJ2-7, the CDR3 gives the full variable domain: EPEVTQTPSHQVTQMGQEVILRCVPISNHLYFYWYRQILGQKVEFLVSFYNNEISEKSEIFDDQFSVERPDGSNFTLKIRSTKLEDSAMYFCASRKTGSSYEQYFGPGTRLTVT.

This chain connects TRBV6-1 to TRBJ1-4, with a possible D match to TRBD1 (6 bases). The V and J ends lost 6 bases and 5 bases respectively, with 16 bases between them. CDR1 and CDR2 (germline): MNHNS, SASEGT. The CDR3 has 15 residues. The CDR3 protein is CASREQGLLNEKLFF. The DNA of the CDR3 is TGTGCCAGCAGAGAACAGGGACTCCTAAATGAAAAACTGTTTTTT.

The V and J genes are TRBV4-1 and TRBJ2-2; 7 bases are shared with TRBD2. The CDR3 consists of 16 residues. Germline V gene sequence: CDR1 MGHRA, CDR2 YSYEKL. V was pared by 4 bases and J by 3 bases, with 8 bases of the junction left unmatched. CDR3 in DNA: TGCGCCAGCAGCCCCCGTGGGGCGGGAGACACCGGGGAGCTGTTTTTT. Protein sequence: CASSPRGAGDTGELFF.

The V call is TRBV28, the J call TRBJ2-5; D is perhaps TRBD1 or TRBD2 (6 bases each). Germline values: CDR1 MDHEN, CDR2 SYDVKM. This CDR3 has 10 amino acids. Trimming left V 11 bases short and J 4 bases short, with 8 bases between. The DNA of the CDR3 is TGTGCCGGGGGGCGAGAGACCCAGTACTTC. Amino acids: CAGGRETQYF.

The chain couples TRBV29-1 to TRBJ2-5; D tentatively fits TRBD1 or TRBD2 (6 bases each). Germline CDR1 reads SQVTM; CDR2 reads ANQGSEA. V shed 4 bases and J shed 1 base, with 10 bases lying between them. This CDR3 comprises 13 residues. DNA for the CDR3: TGCAGCGTTGCGGGGGCGATCCAAGAGACCCAGTACTTC. Its protein is CSVAGAIQETQYF.

V usage is TRBV29-1 and J usage is TRBJ2-5; D call uncertain. This CDR3 contains 12 residues. The ends were cut back, 3 bases at V and 4 bases at J, with 9 bases in the middle. Looked up from germline, CDR1 is SQVTM and CDR2 is ANQGSEA. This CDR3 is CSVEVEIETQYF. CDR3 coding DNA: TGCAGCGTTGAGGTCGAGATAGAGACCCAGTACTTC.

The rearrangement uses TRBV5-5 and TRBJ1-1; 8 nucleotides align to TRBD1. V lost 0 bases to trimming and J lost 1 base; unmatched junction nucleotides: 11. CDR1 and CDR2 (germline): SGHKS, YYEKEE (reference sequence). This CDR3 region has 18 residues. CDR3 protein: CASSLARPGQDWNTEAFF. CDR3 nucleotides: TGTGCCAGCAGCTTGGCCCGGCCGGGACAGGATTGGAACACTGAAGCTTTCTTT.

The V and J genes are TRBV27 and TRBJ2-5; TRBD2 is a possible D gene (6 bases). There are 15 residues in the CDR3. V dropped 5 bases and J dropped 5 bases, with 18 bases sitting between them. Germline values: CDR1 MNHEY, CDR2 SMNVEV (reference sequence). The CDR3 bases are TGTGCCAGCAGTCCCCAAACTGGGGGGATCGAGACCCAGTACTTC. Translating gives CASSPQTGGIETQYF.